The T cell receptor beta chain under discussion was sequenced for a study of T cell responses to AZD1222 COVID-19 vaccine. Study overall: It was second doses at about 4 or about 12 weeks that were pooled.

Produced via immunoSEQ multiplex PCR; TCRdb's table is partial and in-frame only. The sample consists of approximately 65,000 clones, 88% of them appearing once. For this clone: Antigen: not known.

General observations from the study: Spike-specific TCR depth and breadth grew after two AZD1222 doses. Repertoire sampling occurred only after the peak T cell response.

This TCR came from an adult in good health. The sample was peripheral blood, taken on day 0 of AZD1222 vaccination.

The CDR3: CASSLGTSGNYEQYF. DNA for the CDR3: TGTGCCAGCAGCTTGGGGACTAGCGGGAACTACGAGCAGTACTTC. The V gene is TRBV7-6, the J gene TRBJ2-7; 13 bases are shared with TRBD2. The CDR3 sequence is 15 residues long. Germline values: CDR1 SGHVS, CDR2 FNYEAQ. Germline trimming cut 3 bases from V and 3 bases from J; bases unmatched to any gene: 2.